Below are 16 T cell receptor beta chains sequenced from a single sample in a study of T cell responses to AZD1222 COVID-19 vaccine. Assay: immunoSEQ multiplex PCR; the TCRdb copy retains only in-frame clones and omits some. The sample holds just over 150,000 clones, roughly nine tenths seen once. The starting material was peripheral blood, obtained after recovery from COVID-19. The receptors shown here come from an adult who had recovered from COVID-19.

The rearrangement uses TRBV29-1 and TRBJ1-4; 7 bases are a match to TRBD1. The CDR3 runs to 12 residues. Germline trimming cut 6 bases from V and 7 bases from J; bases unmatched to any gene: 5. Germline values: CDR1 SQVTM, CDR2 ANQGSEA. The DNA for the CDR3 is TGCAGCGTAGCGACAGGGAGTGAAAAACTGTTTTTT. It specifies CSVATGSEKLFF.

This sequence joins TRBV28 and TRBJ1-2, with D possibly matching TRBD1 (5 bases). In germline, CDR1 is MDHEN, CDR2 SYDVKM. V dropped 3 bases and J dropped 5 bases, with 7 bases sitting between them. CDR3 length: 12 amino acids. CDR3 residues: CASSLGRYGYTF. CDR3 nucleotides: TGTGCCAGCAGTTTGGGACGGTATGGCTACACCTTC.

This sequence joins TRBV4-3 and TRBJ2-5, with D perhaps matching TRBD1 or TRBD2 (5 bases each). This CDR3 contains 13 residues. CDR1 LGHNA and CDR2 YSLEER come from the germline V gene. The V and J ends lost 1 base and 5 bases respectively, with 8 bases between them. In DNA, the CDR3 is TGCGCCAGCAGCCAAGCCAGGGAGGAGACCCAGTACTTC. As protein: CASSQAREETQYF.

The chain carries TRBV19 and TRBJ2-5, with TRBD2 matching over 7 bases. Trimming cost V 3 bases and J 4 bases; bases outside gene matches: 8. Germline V CDR1 and CDR2: LNHDA, SQIVND (reference sequence). The CDR3 length is 15 residues. The CDR3 protein is CASSMGAPGGETQYF. The CDR3 DNA is TGTGCCAGTAGTATGGGCGCTCCGGGGGGAGAGACCCAGTACTTC.

The rearrangement joins TRBV7-9 to TRBJ1-4; maybe TRBD1 (6 bases). This CDR3 has 14 amino acids. Trimming took off 0 bases at V and 7 bases at J, with 9 bases between the two ends. The germline V gene has CDR1 SEHNR and CDR2 FQNEAQ (reference sequence). In nucleotides, the CDR3 is TGTGCCAGCAGCTTAGCAGGGGGAATTGAAAAACTGTTTTTT. It encodes CASSLAGGIEKLFF.

The CDR3 DNA reads as TGTGCCAGCAAGGGGGCACCCTCCTACGAGCAGTACTTC. Residues: CASKGAPSYEQYF. The V gene is TRBV28, the J gene TRBJ2-7; 7 nucleotides line up with TRBD1. The CDR3 runs 13 residues. V trimming: 7 bases; J trimming: 0 bases; junction bases outside the gene matches: 3. CDR1 is MDHEN, CDR2 SYDVKM, per germline.

V is TRBV3-1 (or the pseudogene TRBV3-2) and J is TRBJ2-7; 8 bases map to TRBD2. The junction had 3 bases not matched to a gene; V was cut back by 0 bases and J by 2 bases. CDR3 length: 15 residues. The V gene's germline CDR1 is LGHDT and CDR2 YNNKEL (reference sequence). The CDR3 nucleotides are TGTGCCAGCAGCCAAGAACTAGCGGATACCTACGAGCAGTACTTC. This encodes CASSQELADTYEQYF.

V and J are TRBV25-1 and TRBJ2-7; TRBD1 matches 9 bases. The CDR3 has 14 residues. Germline V gene data show CDR1 as MGHDK and CDR2 as SYGVNS. Trimming removed 7 bases from V and 1 base from J; junction bases left unmatched: 5. The CDR3 DNA reads TGTGCCAGCAATCCGGGACAGGGTTCCTACGAGCAGTACTTC. Encoded protein: CASNPGQGSYEQYF.

This chain uses TRBV11-2 with TRBJ2-1; 11 bases line up with TRBD1. The CDR3 spans 14 residues. CDR1 SGHAT and CDR2 FQNNGV come from the germline V gene. Unmatched junction bases numbered 5, after V lost 6 bases and J lost 7 bases. CDR3 protein: CASSRDRGGNEQFF. CDR3 in DNA: TGTGCCAGCAGTCGGGACAGGGGGGGGAATGAGCAGTTCTTC.

As for this clone: Within the sample, other DNA sequences also encode this same CDR3. Here the CDR3 DNA reads TGTGCCAGCAGTGAAGTAGGGGATAATTCACCCCTCCACTTT. Translation: CASSEVGDNSPLHF. The chain carries TRBV2 and TRBJ1-6, with D maybe TRBD1 (5 bases). This CDR3 has 14 residues. CDR1 is SNHLY and CDR2 is FYNNEI in the germline V gene. Trimming took 1 base from V and 5 from J, leaving 6 bases between them.

The chain combines TRBV18 with TRBJ1-5, with 10 bases identical to TRBD1. CDR3 length: 19 residues. The V gene's germline CDR1 is KGHSH and CDR2 LQKENI. The junction had 11 bases not matched to a gene; V was cut back by 3 bases and J by 0 bases. The CDR3 region is CASSPGTGAQGYSNQPQHF. CDR3 DNA: TGTGCCAGCTCACCCGGGACAGGGGCCCAAGGATATAGCAATCAGCCCCAGCATTTT.

This chain uses TRBV6-5 with TRBJ1-2, with 10 nucleotides matching TRBD1. The CDR3 consists of 15 residues. The trim removed 6 bases at V and 5 bases at J, leaving 9 bases unmatched. CDR1 MNHEY and CDR2 SVGAGI come from the germline V gene. The CDR3 DNA reads as TGTGCCAGCAGCCACCTGACAGGGGGCCAATATGGCTACACCTTC. Encoded protein: CASSHLTGGQYGYTF.

This chain joins TRBV5-4 and TRBJ1-2, with D uncertain. Trimming removed 4 bases from V and 1 base from J, with 8 bases in between. This CDR3 contains 13 residues. From germline, CDR1 is SGHNT and CDR2 YYREEE (reference sequence). As DNA, the CDR3 is TGTGCCAGCAGCGGAACAATTAACTATGGCTACACCTTC. It translates to CASSGTINYGYTF.

J is TRBJ2-7 and V is TRBV29-1; D possibly matches TRBD1 or TRBD2 (5 bases each). This CDR3 is 14 amino acids long. V dropped 6 bases and J dropped 2 bases, with 17 bases sitting between them. CDR1 is SQVTM, CDR2 ANQGSEA, per germline. The CDR3 here is CSVARLGVAYEQYF. The CDR3 DNA sequence: TGCAGCGTCGCCCGACTGGGGGTAGCCTACGAGCAGTACTTC.

The chain recombines TRBV6-1 with TRBJ2-1; 8 nucleotides match TRBD2. Germline loops: CDR1 MNHNS, CDR2 SASEGT. The CDR3 covers 15 residues. J lost 1 base, V lost 2 bases, and 1 base had no gene match. Here the CDR3 reads CASSEPSGSYNEQFF. DNA of the CDR3: TGTGCCAGCAGTGAACCTAGCGGGTCCTACAATGAGCAGTTCTTC.

The rearrangement links TRBV19 to TRBJ1-2, with 7 bases aligning to TRBD1. Per the germline V gene, CDR1 is LNHDA and CDR2 is SQIVND (reference sequence). The junction had 1 base not matched to a gene; V was cut back by 1 base and J by 5 bases. The CDR3 is 13 residues long. The CDR3 coding sequence is TGTGCCAGTAGTATAGCGGGACAGTATGGCTACACCTTC. Protein: CASSIAGQYGYTF.